The rows below give T cell receptor beta chains drawn from one sample of a study of cytomegalovirus exposure and HLA in healthy donors. Measured with immunoSEQ multiplex PCR; TCRdb has only the in-frame clones, and not every one. The sample has 150,000 to 200,000 clones, roughly 80% seen once; the top ten hold 4.5% to 5.5%. The source material was PBMCs. These receptors were taken from a man in his late teens or twenties in good health and CMV-seronegative. Each CDR3 is given with its conserved first and last residue. The D gene is left open where the match is weak. Only some rows state a clone size, as once, few, many or a class for expanded clones.

CDR3 | DNA | J | V | D | size
CASSPTPGSNQPQHF | TGCGCCAGCAGCCCAACGCCGGGTAGCAATCAGCCCCAGCATTTT | TRBJ1-5 | TRBV4-1 | . | .
CASSEPTGTGGTDTQYF | TGTGCCAGCAGTGAGCCGACAGGGACGGGGGGCACAGATACGCAGTATTTT | TRBJ2-3 | TRBV25-1 | . | .
CASKSAGLALPNTGELFF | TGTGCCAGTAAGTCTGCCGGACTAGCACTCCCGAACACCGGGGAGCTGTTTTTT | TRBJ2-2 | TRBV19 | TRBD2 | few
CASSSLFRGSGYEQYF | TGTGCCAGCAGTTCCCTTTTTCGCGGGAGTGGATACGAGCAGTACTTC | TRBJ2-7 | TRBV27 | TRBD2 | .
CASSSGDREETQYF | TGTGCCAGCAGCTCAGGGGACAGGGAAGAGACCCAGTACTTC | TRBJ2-5 | TRBV11-1 | TRBD1 | .
CASSLGVHYEQYF | TGCGCCAGCAGCCTCGGGGTGCACTACGAGCAGTACTTC | TRBJ2-7 | TRBV4-1 | . | few
CASSSRQRDTMNTGELFF | TGTGCCAGCAGCTCCCGACAACGGGACACCATGAACACCGGGGAGCTGTTTTTT | TRBJ2-2 | TRBV11-3 | . | .
CASSPPGLFETQYF | TGTGCCAGCTCCCCCCCCGGGTTATTCGAGACCCAGTACTTC | TRBJ2-5 | TRBV18 | . | .
CAISEYRDSEGYTF | TGTGCCATCAGTGAATACCGGGACAGCGAAGGCTACACCTTC | TRBJ1-2 | TRBV10-3 | TRBD1 | .
CASSQTPGAEAFF | TGTGCCAGCAGTCAGACCCCAGGGGCTGAAGCTTTCTTT | TRBJ1-1 | TRBV6-5 | . | .
CSASPGSVYTF | TGCAGTGCTAGCCCAGGGTCGGTCTACACCTTC | TRBJ1-2 | TRBV20-1 | . | .
CASSVSSGGAAGNEQFF | TGTGCCAGCAGTGTCTCGAGCGGGGGGGCGGCGGGCAATGAGCAGTTCTTC | TRBJ2-1 | TRBV2 | TRBD2 | .
CASSLASRGATEKLFF | TGTGCCAGCAGCTTGGCTTCCAGGGGGGCGACCGAAAAACTGTTTTTT | TRBJ1-4 | TRBV5-4 | TRBD1 | .
CASSLAESSYNEQFF | TGTGCCAGCAGTTTAGCGGAGAGCTCCTACAATGAGCAGTTCTTC | TRBJ2-1 | TRBV28 | . | few
CASRDREIQNTEAFF | TGTGCCAGCCGGGACAGGGAAATTCAGAACACTGAAGCTTTCTTT | TRBJ1-1 | TRBV6-4 | TRBD1 | .
CASRPSGGLQYEQYF | TGTGCCAGCAGGCCGTCAGGGGGCCTCCAATACGAGCAGTACTTC | TRBJ2-7 | TRBV5-5 | TRBD1 | .